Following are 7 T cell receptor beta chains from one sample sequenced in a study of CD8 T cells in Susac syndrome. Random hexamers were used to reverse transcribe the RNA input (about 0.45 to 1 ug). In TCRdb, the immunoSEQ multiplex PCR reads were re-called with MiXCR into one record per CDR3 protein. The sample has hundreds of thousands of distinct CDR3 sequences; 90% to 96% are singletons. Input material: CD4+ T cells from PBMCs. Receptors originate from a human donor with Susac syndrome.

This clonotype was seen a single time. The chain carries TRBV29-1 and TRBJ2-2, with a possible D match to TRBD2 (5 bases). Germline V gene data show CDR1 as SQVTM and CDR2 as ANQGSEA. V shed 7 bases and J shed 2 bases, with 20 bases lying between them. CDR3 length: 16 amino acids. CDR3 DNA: TGCAGCGCCCCCCGAGTTGAGGGCGCAAACACCGGGGAGCTGTTTTTT. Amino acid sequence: CSAPRVEGANTGELFF.

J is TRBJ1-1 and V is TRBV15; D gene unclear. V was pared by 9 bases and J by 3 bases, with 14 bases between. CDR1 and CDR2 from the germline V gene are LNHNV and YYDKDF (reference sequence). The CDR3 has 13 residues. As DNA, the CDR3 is TGTGCCACTTCCCTCGAGAAGGACACTGAAGCTTTCTTT. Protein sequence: CATSLEKDTEAFF.

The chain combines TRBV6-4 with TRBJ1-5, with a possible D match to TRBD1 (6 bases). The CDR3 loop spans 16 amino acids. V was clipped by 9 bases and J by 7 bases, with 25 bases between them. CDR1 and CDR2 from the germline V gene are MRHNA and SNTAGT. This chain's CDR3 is CARRARGVQGVQPQHF. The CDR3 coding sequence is TGTGCCAGGAGAGCCCGAGGGGTACAGGGAGTCCAGCCCCAGCATTTT.

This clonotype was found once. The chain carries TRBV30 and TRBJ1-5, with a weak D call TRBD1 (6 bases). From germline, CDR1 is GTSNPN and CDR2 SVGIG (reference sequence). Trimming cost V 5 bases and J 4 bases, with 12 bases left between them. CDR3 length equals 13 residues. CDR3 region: CAWAGQPNQPQHF. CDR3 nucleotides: TGTGCCTGGGCCGGACAGCCAAATCAGCCCCAGCATTTT.

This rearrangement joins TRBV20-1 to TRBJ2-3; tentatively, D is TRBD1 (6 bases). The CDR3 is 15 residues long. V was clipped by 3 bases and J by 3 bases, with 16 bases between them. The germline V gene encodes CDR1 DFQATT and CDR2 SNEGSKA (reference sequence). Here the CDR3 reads CSASQDSGPTDTQYF. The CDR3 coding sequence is TGCAGTGCTAGTCAGGACAGTGGACCAACAGATACGCAGTATTTT.

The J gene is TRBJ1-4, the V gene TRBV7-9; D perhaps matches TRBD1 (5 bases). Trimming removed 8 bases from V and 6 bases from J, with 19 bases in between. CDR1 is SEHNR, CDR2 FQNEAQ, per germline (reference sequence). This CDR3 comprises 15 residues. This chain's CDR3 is CASDDPRDGYEKLFF. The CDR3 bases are TGTGCCAGCGACGACCCGAGGGACGGTTATGAAAAACTGTTTTTT.

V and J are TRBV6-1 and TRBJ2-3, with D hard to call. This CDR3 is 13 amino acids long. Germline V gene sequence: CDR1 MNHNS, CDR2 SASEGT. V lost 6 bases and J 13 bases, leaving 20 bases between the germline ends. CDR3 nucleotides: TGTGCCAGCAGCAACACCGCCGCCCCTCATAAGTATTTT. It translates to CASSNTAAPHKYF.